The source of this T cell receptor beta chain is a study of cytomegalovirus exposure and HLA in healthy donors. Study observations and caveats: The Asian-associated ancestry cluster reportedly had fewer N-insertions than the approximately 700-donor mean in a later analysis.

This clone turned up a few times. What it recognizes is unknown. Both 60 Vbeta primers and 13 Jbeta primers went into the PCR. TCRdb's table, derived via immunoSEQ multiplex PCR, lists solely in-frame clones and lacks some. The sample consists of around 86,000 clones, about 7.6% of them appearing once. This CDR3 spans 16 amino acids. V was cut by 4 bases and J by 2 bases, with 16 bases left in between. Germline assignment: CDR1 SGHTS and CDR2 YDEGEE. The chain employs TRBV5-8 and TRBJ2-1, with D perhaps TRBD1 (6 bases). Sequences were obtained from PBMCs. The TCR sequence derives from a man aged 50-60 years in good health and CMV-seronegative. The CDR3 DNA reads TGTGCCAGCAGCCACCGGGACACCAATCCCTACAATGAGCAGTTCTTC. This sequence encodes CASSHRDTNPYNEQFF. Using reference TRBV5-8 and TRBJ2-1 for the parts outside the CDR3, the full variable domain is EAGVTQSPTHLIKTRGQQATLRCSPISGHTSVYWYQQALGLGLQFLLWYDEGEERNRGNFPPRFSGRQFPNYSSELNVNALELEDSALYLCASSHRDTNPYNEQFFGPGTRLTVL.